This T cell receptor beta chain comes out of a study of T cell responses to AZD1222 COVID-19 vaccine. General study points: Nearly half of the spike-specific TCRs reportedly recognize variant regions that carry no mutations. Vaccination with two AZD1222 doses was followed by a rise in Spike-specific TCR breadth and depth.

Sequenced by immunoSEQ multiplex PCR; TCRdb stores in-frame clones only, minus some. The table lists fewer than 85,000 clones, about 90% of them singletons. Trimming removed 4 bases at V and 2 bases at J, with 15 bases between. Germline CDR1 is MDHEN and CDR2 is SYDVKM. The CDR3 has 15 amino acids. Concerning this clone itself: Its cognate antigen is unknown.

The sample consisted of peripheral blood, taken on day 0 of MenACWY control vaccination. This TCR came from an adult in good health. The chain links TRBV28 to TRBJ2-7, with a tentative D call TRBD2 (6 bases). The chain's CDR3 is CASSSASAAAYEQYF. DNA for the CDR3: TGTGCCAGCAGTTCCGCTAGCGCGGCCGCCTACGAGCAGTACTTC.